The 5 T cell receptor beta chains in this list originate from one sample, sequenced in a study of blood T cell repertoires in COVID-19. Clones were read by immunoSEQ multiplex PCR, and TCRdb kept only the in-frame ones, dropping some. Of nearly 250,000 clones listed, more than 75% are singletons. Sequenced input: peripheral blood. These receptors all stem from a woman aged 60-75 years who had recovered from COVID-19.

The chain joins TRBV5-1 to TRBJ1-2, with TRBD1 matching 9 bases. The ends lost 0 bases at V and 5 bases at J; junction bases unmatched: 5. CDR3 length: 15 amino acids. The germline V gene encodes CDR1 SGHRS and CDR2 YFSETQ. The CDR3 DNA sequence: TGCGCCAGCAGCTTGGTGGACAGGGGAAAGTATGGCTACACCTTC. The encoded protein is CASSLVDRGKYGYTF.

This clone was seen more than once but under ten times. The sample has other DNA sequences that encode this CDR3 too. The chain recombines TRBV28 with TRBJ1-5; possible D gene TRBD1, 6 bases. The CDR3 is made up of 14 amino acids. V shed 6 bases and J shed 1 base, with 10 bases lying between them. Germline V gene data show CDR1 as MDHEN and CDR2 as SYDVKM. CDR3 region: CASSLGQSNQPQHF. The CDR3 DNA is TGTGCCAGCAGCCTTGGACAGAGCAATCAGCCCCAGCATTTT.

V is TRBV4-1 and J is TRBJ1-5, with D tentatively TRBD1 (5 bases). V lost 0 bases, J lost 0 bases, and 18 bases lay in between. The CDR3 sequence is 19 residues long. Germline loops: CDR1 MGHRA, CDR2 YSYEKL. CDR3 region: CASSQEAPTVYYSNQPQHF. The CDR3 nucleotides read TGCGCCAGCAGCCAAGAGGCTCCGACAGTCTATTATAGCAATCAGCCCCAGCATTTT.

The CDR3 protein is CASSPVRVGTGELFF. The CDR3 DNA follows: TGTGCCAGCAGCCCCGTCAGGGTGGGCACCGGGGAGCTGTTTTTT. J is TRBJ2-2 and V is TRBV14; a possible D gene is TRBD1 (5 bases). The germline CDR1 and CDR2 sequences are SGHDN and FVKESK. CDR3 length: 15 residues. Trimming took 4 bases from V and 4 from J, leaving 13 bases between them.

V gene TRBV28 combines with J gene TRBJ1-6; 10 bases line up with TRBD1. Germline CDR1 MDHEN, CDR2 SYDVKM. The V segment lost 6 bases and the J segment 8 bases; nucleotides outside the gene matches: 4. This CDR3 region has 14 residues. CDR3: CASRVGQGYSPLHF. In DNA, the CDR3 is TGTGCCAGCAGGGTGGGACAGGGGTATTCACCCCTCCACTTT.